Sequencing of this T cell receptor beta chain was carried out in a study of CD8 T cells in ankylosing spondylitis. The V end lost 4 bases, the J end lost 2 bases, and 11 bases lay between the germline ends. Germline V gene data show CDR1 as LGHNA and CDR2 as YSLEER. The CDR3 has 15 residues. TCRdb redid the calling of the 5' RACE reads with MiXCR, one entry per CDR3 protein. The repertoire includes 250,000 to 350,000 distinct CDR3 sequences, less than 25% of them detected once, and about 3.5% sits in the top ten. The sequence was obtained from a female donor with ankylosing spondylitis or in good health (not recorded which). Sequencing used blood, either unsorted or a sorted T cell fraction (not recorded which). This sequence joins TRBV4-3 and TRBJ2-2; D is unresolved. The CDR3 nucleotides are TGCGCCAGCAGCCGGGGATTGCGTAACACCGGGGAGCTGTTTTTT. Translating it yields CASSRGLRNTGELFF.